At least ten counts were recorded for the clone carrying this T cell receptor (beta chain). Germline V gene sequence: CDR1 SGHTA, CDR2 FQGNSA. The CDR3 spans 12 residues. V was pared by 1 base and J by 6 bases, with 7 bases between. TCR beta CDR3 regions were amplified from RNA. The HTBI primer set drove a first-round RT-PCR of the TCR CDR3. TCRdb re-called the multiplex PCR reads through MiXCR, storing one row per CDR3 protein. The sample lists around 500,000 distinct CDR3 sequences, 15% to 20% seen once, with approximately 30% in the top ten. These data belong to a study of T cells in Graves' hyperthyroidism and ophthalmopathy.

The sample taken for sequencing was blood. The clonotype was recovered from a woman aged 25-40 years with Graves' ophthalmopathy. The chain couples TRBV7-2 to TRBJ2-7; D unresolved. The CDR3 sequence: CASSLVGFEQYF. The CDR3 nucleotides are TGTGCCAGCAGCTTAGTTGGGTTCGAGCAGTACTTC.